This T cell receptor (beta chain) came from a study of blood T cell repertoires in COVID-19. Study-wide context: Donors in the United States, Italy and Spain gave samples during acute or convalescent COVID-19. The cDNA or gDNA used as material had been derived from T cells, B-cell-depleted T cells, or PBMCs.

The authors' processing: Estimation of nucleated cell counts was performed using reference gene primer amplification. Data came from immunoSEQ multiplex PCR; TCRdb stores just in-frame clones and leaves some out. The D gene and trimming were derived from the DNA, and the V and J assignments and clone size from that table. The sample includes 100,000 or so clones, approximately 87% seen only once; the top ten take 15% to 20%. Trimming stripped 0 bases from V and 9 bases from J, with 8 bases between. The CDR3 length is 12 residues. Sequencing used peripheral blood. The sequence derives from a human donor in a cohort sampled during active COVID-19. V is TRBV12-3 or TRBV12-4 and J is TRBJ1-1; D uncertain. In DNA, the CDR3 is TGTGCCAGCAGTTTAGCGTCAGGTAAAGCTTTCTTT. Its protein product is CASSLASGKAFF.